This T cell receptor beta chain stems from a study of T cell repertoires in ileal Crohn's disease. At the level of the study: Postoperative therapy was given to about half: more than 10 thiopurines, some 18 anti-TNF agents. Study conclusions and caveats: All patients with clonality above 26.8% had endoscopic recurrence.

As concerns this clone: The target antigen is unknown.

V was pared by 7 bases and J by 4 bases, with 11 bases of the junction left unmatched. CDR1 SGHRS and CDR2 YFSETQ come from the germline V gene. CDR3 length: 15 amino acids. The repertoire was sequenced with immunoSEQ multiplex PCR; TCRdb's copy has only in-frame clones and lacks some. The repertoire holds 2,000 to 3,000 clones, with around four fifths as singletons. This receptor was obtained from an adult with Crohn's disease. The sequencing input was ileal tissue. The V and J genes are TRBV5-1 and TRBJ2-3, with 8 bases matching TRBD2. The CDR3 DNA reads TGCGCCAGCCATACCGGGACTAGTCTGTCAGATACGCAGTATTTT. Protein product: CASHTGTSLSDTQYF.